This T cell receptor (beta chain) was sequenced for a study of regulatory T cells in long-lasting Graves disease. Study outcomes and limitations: Gene preferences differed: TRBV28, TRBJ1-2, TRBJ2-5 in persistent cases.

This clonotype has at least ten counts. The antigen is unknown. Time point here: newly diagnosed GD, antithyroid drugs for less than 3 months. Isolated PBMC RNA provided the starting material for the TCR library. This CDR3 comprises 13 residues. Trimming removed 8 bases from V and 2 bases from J, with 12 bases in between. CDR1 and CDR2 from the germline V gene are SGHTA and FQGTGA. Library construction for TCR beta used iRepertoire HTBI primers and Arm-PCR of CDR3 regions. MiXCR was run by TCRdb on the multiplex PCR reads, yielding one entry per CDR3 protein. The sample has 390,000 or so distinct CDR3 sequences; about 11% are singletons. These data are also associated with another study on T cells in Graves' hyperthyroidism and ophthalmopathy.

The source material was peripheral blood mononuclear cells (PBMCs), sampled at new diagnosis, from a patient treated with antithyroid drugs. The TCR was taken from a woman in her late teens or twenties with Graves disease. V is TRBV7-3 and J is TRBJ2-5; no firm D call. The CDR3 nucleotides are TGTGCCAGCCGTCGGAGCCAACAAGAGACCCAGTACTTC. Protein product: CASRRSQQETQYF.